These T cell receptor beta chains were read from a single sample in a study of tumor T cells in aggressive B-cell lymphoma. TCRdb keeps only in-frame clones here, not all; method: immunoSEQ multiplex PCR. Counted here are some 1,500 clones, about four fifths occurring once; the ten biggest clones make up roughly a tenth. The sequencing input was tumor tissue. The receptors originated from an adult with diffuse large B cell lymphoma. CDR3s include the opening cysteine and the closing phenylalanine or tryptophan. D genes are given only for firm matches. The size of a clone is reported for some rows only, either as once, few or many, or as a class for expanded clones.

>TRBV2|.|TRBJ1-2|.
TGTGCCAGCAGTGAGGAGGCTAACTATGGCTACACCTTC
CASSEEANYGYTF
>TRBV7-2|.|TRBJ2-1|.
TGTGCCAGCAGCTTAGCGAACAGCGGTGAGCAGTTCTTC
CASSLANSGEQFF
>TRBV7-9|.|TRBJ1-4|.
TGTGCCAGCAGCTTAGGGCAGGGGACTAATGAAAAACTGTTTTTT
CASSLGQGTNEKLFF
>TRBV5-4|TRBD1|TRBJ2-1|.
TGTGCCAGCAGCTCGATAGACAGGGGAGAAGATGAGCAGTTCTTC
CASSSIDRGEDEQFF
>TRBV21-1|.|TRBJ1-3|.
TGTGCCAGCAGCCCGGACAGGGGCCCTTCTTCTGGAAACACCATATATTTT
CASSPDRGPSSGNTIYF
>TRBV2|.|TRBJ2-7|once
TGTGCCTCAGGACAGCTGGTCTACGAGCAGTACTTC
CASGQLVYEQYF
>TRBV7-8|TRBD1|TRBJ1-2|.
TGTGCCAGCAGCACCCCGACAGGGGTAGATGGCTACACCTTC
CASSTPTGVDGYTF
>TRBV4-2|.|TRBJ1-5|.
TGTGCCAGCAGCCCCCGGGACAATCCTCATCAGCCCCAGCATTTT
CASSPRDNPHQPQHF
>TRBV9|TRBD2|TRBJ2-3|.
TGTGCCAGCAGCGTAGTAGCGGGAGGGCCTGTAGATACGCAGTATTTT
CASSVVAGGPVDTQYF
>TRBV11-2|TRBD1|TRBJ2-3|.
TGTGCCAGCAGCCTTGGACAGGGCTTTACAGATACGCAGTATTTT
CASSLGQGFTDTQYF
>TRBV6-5|TRBD1|TRBJ1-5|.
TGTGCCAGCAGGTCTCAGGGGGACCAGCCCCAGCATTTT
CASRSQGDQPQHF
>TRBV6-5|.|TRBJ1-6|.
TGTGCCAGCAGTTACGCGGACGGAGGATATTCACCCCTCCACTTT
CASSYADGGYSPLHF
>TRBV5-1|.|TRBJ1-6|.
TGCGCCAGCAGCTTGGGAGACAGCTATAATTCACCCCTCCACTTT
CASSLGDSYNSPLHF
>TRBV5-1|.|TRBJ1-1|.
TGCGCCAGCAGCTTCGGACAGATGAACACTGAAGCTTTCTTT
CASSFGQMNTEAFF
>TRBV30|.|TRBJ2-3|.
TGTGCCTGGAGTTCAGGGGCAGATACGCAGTATTTT
CAWSSGADTQYF
>TRBV20-1|.|TRBJ1-2|once
TGCAGTGCTAGACAGGGCGGTGTCCACACCTTC
CSARQGGVHTF
>TRBV7-9|TRBD2|TRBJ2-1|.
TGTGCCAGCAGCCAGAGGCTAGCGGGAGGACTAGGGGAGCAGTTCTTC
CASSQRLAGGLGEQFF
>TRBV29-1|TRBD1|TRBJ1-2|.
TGCAGCGTTGGGCAGGGGGCGAGTTACACCTTC
CSVGQGASYTF
>TRBV14|TRBD2|TRBJ2-2|.
TGTGCCAGCAGCCAAATTCGGACTAGCGCGAACACCGGGGAGCTGTTTTTT
CASSQIRTSANTGELFF
>TRBV13|TRBD2|TRBJ2-7|once
TGTGCCAGCAGCCTAGAGCCCGGGACTAGCGGGACCTACGAGCAGTACTTC
CASSLEPGTSGTYEQYF
>TRBV27|.|TRBJ2-2|.
TGTGCCAGCAGTTTATCTAGTTCCGGGGAGCTGTTTTTT
CASSLSSSGELFF
>TRBV29-1|TRBD1|TRBJ2-7|.
TGCAGCGTCTACAGGGGCTACGAGCAGTACTTC
CSVYRGYEQYF
>TRBV9|.|TRBJ2-5|once
TGTGCCAGCAGCGCCGGGGGGACCCAGTACTTC
CASSAGGTQYF
>TRBV5-1|.|TRBJ1-6|.
TGCGCCAGCAGCTCCGGGGACACCGGTAATTCACCCCTCCACTTT
CASSSGDTGNSPLHF
>TRBV7-6|.|TRBJ1-2|.
TGTGCCAGCAGCTTAAGGAGCAACTATGGCTACACCTTC
CASSLRSNYGYTF
>TRBV19|.|TRBJ2-3|.
TGTGCCAGTAGTATCCGGACAGAGTCTTATGCAGATACGCAGTATTTT
CASSIRTESYADTQYF
>TRBV7-9|.|TRBJ1-2|few
TGTGCCAGCAGCCCGGGATTAAGCTATGGCTACACCTTC
CASSPGLSYGYTF
>TRBV30|.|TRBJ2-7|.
TGTGCCTGGACCGGGGACAAGACCTACGAGCAGTACTTC
CAWTGDKTYEQYF
>TRBV7-6|TRBD2|TRBJ2-2|.
TGTGCCAGCAGCCCCGGGACTAGCGTGAACACCGGGGAGCTGTTTTTT
CASSPGTSVNTGELFF
>TRBV11-2|.|TRBJ2-5|.
TGTGCCAGCAGCTTAGCTTGGGCCCAAGAGACCCAGTACTTC
CASSLAWAQETQYF
>TRBV5-5|TRBD1|TRBJ2-7|.
TGTGCCAGCAGCCCATTCGGGACAGCCTCCTACGAGCAGTACTTC
CASSPFGTASYEQYF
>TRBV21-1|.|TRBJ2-7|.
TGTGCCAGCAGCAAAAGGGGAGACAGGGACATCAGCGAGCAGTACTTC
CASSKRGDRDISEQYF
>TRBV7-2|TRBD2|TRBJ2-5|.
TGTGCCAGCAGCCCCCAGACTAGCGGGAGAGGGCAAGAGACCCAGTACTTC
CASSPQTSGRGQETQYF
>TRBV4-3|TRBD2|TRBJ2-1|.
TGCGCCAGCAGCCAAGATACTAGCGGGAGTTACAATGAGCAGTTCTTC
CASSQDTSGSYNEQFF
>TRBV15|.|TRBJ1-1|.
TGTGCCACCAGCAGAGAAGAGCTCATGAACACTGAAGCTTTCTTT
CATSREELMNTEAFF
>TRBV11-2|TRBD2|TRBJ2-3|.
TGTGCCAGCAGCTTACGGGGACTAGCGGGAGTTGGTACAGATACGCAGTATTTT
CASSLRGLAGVGTDTQYF
>TRBV7-9|.|TRBJ2-5|.
TGTGCCAGCAGCTTAGGTGGGCACCCCTTGTACTTC
CASSLGGHPLYF
>TRBV7-9|TRBD2|TRBJ2-3|.
TGTGCCAGCAGCGGACTAGCGGTGGGGCTATTCACGCAGTATTTT
CASSGLAVGLFTQYF
>TRBV7-9|TRBD1|TRBJ2-7|.
TGTGCCAGCAGCTCAGGACAGGGGGCGAGGTTCTACGAGCAGTACTTC
CASSSGQGARFYEQYF
>TRBV5-6|.|TRBJ1-2|.
TGTGCCAGCAGCTTGGTTCGGCAGGGATACTATGGCTACACCTTC
CASSLVRQGYYGYTF
>TRBV19|.|TRBJ2-7|.
TGTGCCAGTAGCCCCCAGGGGCGAGTATACGAGCAGTACTTC
CASSPQGRVYEQYF
>TRBV15|.|TRBJ1-2|.
TGTGCCACCAGCAGCCCCCCCACTCCTGGCTACACCTTC
CATSSPPTPGYTF
>TRBV7-9|.|TRBJ2-5|.
TGTGCCAGCAGCTTAGCGGGTACAGCCTCCCAAGAGACCCAGTACTTC
CASSLAGTASQETQYF
>TRBV11-2|TRBD1|TRBJ2-1|.
TGTGCCAGCAGCCCCAACAGGGGGCGCCACAATGAGCAGTTCTTC
CASSPNRGRHNEQFF
>TRBV4-3|TRBD1|TRBJ1-2|.
TGCGCCAGCAGCCCTTCTCCCACGACAGGGTACTATGGCTACACCTTC
CASSPSPTTGYYGYTF
>TRBV19|.|TRBJ1-1|once
TGTGCCAGTACCAAAAGAGGGGGGAACACTGAAGCTTTCTTT
CASTKRGGNTEAFF
>TRBV19|TRBD2|TRBJ2-5|.
TGTGCCAGTAGTCGGGGGGGAGGACAAGAGACCCAGTACTTC
CASSRGGGQETQYF
>TRBV5-1|TRBD1|TRBJ1-2|.
TGCGCCAGCAGCTCTGGACAGGGAGCTCACTATGGCTACACCTTC
CASSSGQGAHYGYTF
>TRBV15|TRBD1|TRBJ1-5|.
TGTGCCACCCGGACAGGTTATAGCAATCAGCCCCAGCATTTT
CATRTGYSNQPQHF
>TRBV15|.|TRBJ2-2|.
TGTGCCACCAGCAGACAAACAGGGTCGCGCATCGGGGAGCTGTTTTTT
CATSRQTGSRIGELFF